This is a list of T cell receptor beta chains from one sample in a study of control samples from healthy donors and cancer patients. TCRdb's copy holds only in-frame clones and misses some; the assay was immunoSEQ multiplex PCR. The sample has about 140,000 clones, 88% seen once; the top ten hold around 1.6%. Sequencing was carried out using blood. The receptors stem from a man younger than 35 in good health. Both conserved end residues are part of each CDR3. The D gene is left open where the match is weak. The size of a clone is reported for some rows only, either as once, few or many, or as a class for expanded clones.

TRBV3-1/TRBV3-2	NA	TRBJ2-1	NA	TGTGCCAGCAGCCAACGCGGGGGCGACAATGAGCAGTTCTTC	CASSQRGGDNEQFF
TRBV19	NA	TRBJ1-5	TRBD1	TGTGCCAGTAGCACCGGGACAGGGCAAGGCAATCAGCCCCAGCATTTT	CASSTGTGQGNQPQHF
TRBV6-5	NA	TRBJ2-7	NA	TGTGCCAGCCAGATGGACGCCGGTCCCTACGAGCAGTACTTC	CASQMDAGPYEQYF
TRBV27	NA	TRBJ2-6	TRBD1	TGTGCCAGCAGCCCTATCGGACAGGATTCTGGGGCCAACGTCCTGACTTTC	CASSPIGQDSGANVLTF
TRBV10-2	NA	TRBJ2-2	TRBD2	TGCGCCAGCAGTGAGTGGAGGTTAGCGGGGAAGAGTGGGGAGCTGTTTTTT	CASSEWRLAGKSGELFF
TRBV19	NA	TRBJ2-1	TRBD2	TGTGCCAGTAGTATATGGGGGGGGTCCCCCAATGAGCAGTTCTTC	CASSIWGGSPNEQFF
TRBV11-3	NA	TRBJ2-1	NA	TGTGCCAGCAGCGTCTCGGGGGAACGGTACAATGAGCAGTTCTTC	CASSVSGERYNEQFF
TRBV4-3	once	TRBJ2-5	TRBD2	TGCGCCAGCAGCCAAGGGCCAGCGGGGCCTCAAGAGACCCAGTACTTC	CASSQGPAGPQETQYF
TRBV5-4	NA	TRBJ1-1	TRBD1	TGTGCCAGCAGCCTCCGGGACAGGGGGCGCAGGAACACTGAAGCTTTCTTT	CASSLRDRGRRNTEAFF
TRBV12-3/TRBV12-4	NA	TRBJ2-5	NA	TGTGCCAGCAGTTTAAGGGTCGGAGAGACCCAGTACTTC	CASSLRVGETQYF
TRBV19	NA	TRBJ2-1	NA	TGTGCCAGTACTACTTTACACATGGCCAATGAGCAGTTCTTC	CASTTLHMANEQFF
TRBV28	once	TRBJ2-1	NA	TGTGCCAGCAAAAGGAGGGGGGGCGGTTACAATGAGCAGTTCTTC	CASKRRGGGYNEQFF
TRBV5-1	NA	TRBJ2-2	NA	TGCGCCAGCAGCCTTAATCTGGACGGGGAGCTGTTTTTT	CASSLNLDGELFF
TRBV30	NA	TRBJ2-7	NA	TGTGCCTGGAGTGTAGGCCAGGGGAACTCCTACGAGCAGTACTTC	CAWSVGQGNSYEQYF
TRBV19	NA	TRBJ1-5	TRBD1	TGTGCCAGTAGTAATGGACAGGGGGCTAGAGGCAATCAGCCCCAGCATTTT	CASSNGQGARGNQPQHF
TRBV7-9	NA	TRBJ2-5	NA	TGTGCCAGCAGCCCGGAGGTGCAAGAGACCCAGTACTTC	CASSPEVQETQYF
TRBV6-2/TRBV6-3	NA	TRBJ2-1	TRBD2	TGTGCCAGCAGTTACGGTGGCGGGGGGGTATACAATGAGCAGTTCTTC	CASSYGGGGVYNEQFF
TRBV6-4	NA	TRBJ2-1	TRBD1	TGTGCCAGCAGCCTGGACAGGGGAGCCAATGAGCAGTTCTTC	CASSLDRGANEQFF
TRBV7-9	once	TRBJ1-3	TRBD1	TGTGCCAGCAGCTTAGCGGGACAGGAGCCTGGAAACACCATATATTTT	CASSLAGQEPGNTIYF
TRBV27	few	TRBJ1-5	NA	TGTGCCAGCAGTCTAGAGCGGGGGGTTGGTCAGCCCCAGCATTTT	CASSLERGVGQPQHF
TRBV5-5	NA	TRBJ2-7	NA	TGTGCCAGCAGCTTATTTGGCCAACGCAACGAGCAGTACTTC	CASSLFGQRNEQYF
TRBV18	once	TRBJ2-2	TRBD1	TGTGCCAGCTCCCGACGACAGGGTCCGAACACCGGGGAGCTGTTTTTT	CASSRRQGPNTGELFF
TRBV6-2/TRBV6-3	NA	TRBJ2-5	NA	TGTGCCAGCAGTTATTTTGTCAGCCGCGAGGAGACCCAGTACTTC	CASSYFVSREETQYF
TRBV27	NA	TRBJ1-1	NA	TGTGCCAGCAGTTTGACATGGGGGAAACGGACTGAAGCTTTCTTT	CASSLTWGKRTEAFF
TRBV7-2	NA	TRBJ2-2	NA	TGTGCCAGCAGCTTGGGCTCCGACACCGGGGAGCTGTTTTTT	CASSLGSDTGELFF
TRBV19	NA	TRBJ2-2	NA	TGTGCCAGTATGGGACCGTACCGACCGGAGCTGTTTTTT	CASMGPYRPELFF
TRBV21-1	NA	TRBJ2-7	NA	TGTGCCAGCCCCGGGAGGGACAGGGCAGACGACGAGCAGTACTTC	CASPGRDRADDEQYF
TRBV7-2	NA	TRBJ1-6	NA	TGTGCCAGCAGCTTAGACGCGGGAGCTAGTTCACCCCTCCACTTT	CASSLDAGASSPLHF
TRBV30	few	TRBJ2-5	NA	TGTGCCTGGGAGACGCCCCGCGACCGAGAGACCCAGTACTTC	CAWETPRDRETQYF
TRBV19	NA	TRBJ2-2	TRBD1	TGTGCCAGTAGTACCCTCCAGCTGAGGGGGCTCCCCGGGGAGCTGTTTTTT	CASSTLQLRGLPGELFF
TRBV5-1	few	TRBJ1-5	NA	TGCGCCAGCAGCCCGGCCCAGAGGTATCAGCCCCAGCATTTT	CASSPAQRYQPQHF
TRBV24-1	few	TRBJ2-7	NA	TGTGCCACCAGTGATGGGCCAGGTCCGACGGGTGAGCAGTACTTC	CATSDGPGPTGEQYF
TRBV6-2/TRBV6-3	few	TRBJ2-1	NA	TGTGCCAGCAGTTACTATGTCGATGAGCAGTTCTTC	CASSYYVDEQFF
TRBV27	few	TRBJ2-6	NA	TGTGCCAGCATGGGGGGTGGTGGGGCCAACGTCCTGACTTTC	CASMGGGGANVLTF
TRBV4-3	NA	TRBJ2-7	TRBD2	TGCGCCAGCAGCCCCGGGACTAGCGGTACCTACGAGCAGTACTTC	CASSPGTSGTYEQYF
TRBV6-2/TRBV6-3	NA	TRBJ1-5	NA	TGTGCCAGCAGTTACTCCCGGCGGGGACAGCCCCAGCATTTT	CASSYSRRGQPQHF
TRBV7-8	once	TRBJ2-1	TRBD2	TGTGCCACCGAGGGAGGGTTCTACAATGAGCAGTTCTTC	CATEGGFYNEQFF